The entry below describes one T cell receptor (beta chain). The authors' processing: Reference gene primer amplification yielded estimated nucleated cell counts. Assay used: immunoSEQ multiplex PCR; TCRdb lists only in-frame clones, some missing. Clone size and the V and J calls come from that table; the DNA yielded D and trimming. The sample lists 45,000 to 65,000 clones, around nine tenths occurring once. This record belongs to a study of blood T cell repertoires in COVID-19. Germline V gene lookup returns CDR1 MGHRA and CDR2 YSYEKL. V was shortened by 0 bases and J by 10 bases, with 13 bases between the two germline ends. The CDR3 runs 14 residues.

The TCR sequence derives from a human donor in a cohort sampled during active COVID-19. The specimen was peripheral blood. The chain uses TRBV4-1 and TRBJ2-1; no firm D call. In DNA form, the CDR3 reads TGCGCCAGCAGCCAAGATGGGCAGACCCGGGAGCAGTTCTTC. Protein sequence: CASSQDGQTREQFF.